What follows is one T cell receptor (beta chain) and its context. Its specificity is unknown. The junction and the germline gene differ at one end; a read error may be behind it. The sample originates from a study of cytomegalovirus exposure and HLA in healthy donors. Use of 60 Vbeta and 13 Jbeta primers characterized the PCR. In the original processing: Approximately 87 million unique TCR beta chains, 9 million to 11 million shared, were counted in a later analysis. Assay used: immunoSEQ multiplex PCR; TCRdb lists only in-frame clones, some missing. That table supplies the V and J calls and clone size; D and trimming were determined from the DNA. This sample has 200,000 to 250,000 clones; more than 85% occur once, and the top ten carry 1%. The study, taken as a whole, reports: Researchers catalogued some 160 TCR beta chains as cytomegalovirus-associated. The analysis excluded some indistinguishable V segments, including TRBV6-2 and TRBV6-3.

Germline CDR1 reads SGHRS; CDR2 reads YFSETQ. The CDR3 contains 12 residues. Specimen: PBMCs. This TCR was recovered from a woman aged 18 to 35 in good health and CMV-seronegative. This sequence joins TRBV5-1 and TRBJ2-5, with unresolved D. CDR3 loop: CASSMEQEAQYF. Written as DNA, the CDR3 is TGCGCCAGCAGCATGGAGCAAGAGGCCCAGTACTTC. Using reference TRBV5-1 and TRBJ2-5 for the parts outside the CDR3, the full variable domain is KAGVTQTPRYLIKTRGQQVTLSCSPISGHRSVSWYQQTPGQGLQFLFEYFSETQRNKGNFPGRFSGRQFSNSRSEMNVSTLELGDSALYLCASSMEQEAQYFGPGTRLLVL.